The clone carrying this T cell receptor (beta chain) was seen a few times. Its antigen remains unidentified. The entry originates in a study of cytomegalovirus exposure and HLA in healthy donors. Study-level points and caveats: Prediction of most subjects' HLA-A and HLA-B alleles by TCR beta sequences was reportedly accurate. Immune exposure data for these donors was limited to CMV serostatus. Later work showed greater clonal expansion in HLA-associated TCR beta chains than in equally common others.

The CDR3 runs to 15 residues. Germline-derived CDR1 and CDR2 are MGHDK and SYGVNS. V shed 4 bases and J shed 6 bases, with 15 bases lying between them. The donors, nominally healthy at sampling, likely had unrecorded immune exposures. PCR used 60 Vbeta primers and 13 Jbeta primers. Libraries were prepared by immunoSEQ multiplex PCR; TCRdb keeps only in-frame clonotypes and omits some of them. The data hold about 110,000 clones, with roughly 13% observed a single time. The chain joins TRBV25-1 to TRBJ2-2; D possibly corresponds to TRBD2 (5 bases). Sequencing was carried out using PBMCs. The TCR comes from a man aged 40-55 years in good health and CMV-seropositive. CDR3 DNA sequence: TGTGCCAGCAGTGTAACCCGAGGAGCGGCCGGGGAGCTGTTTTTT. It is translated as CASSVTRGAAGELFF.